Below, 26 T cell receptor beta chains from the same sample are listed, as sequenced in a study of blood T cell repertoires in COVID-19. Data came from immunoSEQ multiplex PCR; TCRdb stores just in-frame clones and leaves some out. The data show roughly 250,000 clones, with more than 85% seen just once and 1.5% to 2% held by the top ten. The sample taken for sequencing was PBMCs or T cells enriched from blood (not recorded which). The source of these receptors is a woman aged 45-59 years who had recovered from COVID-19.

The chain links TRBV7-2 to TRBJ1-2, with TRBD1 matching over 7 bases. Germline assignment: CDR1 SGHTA and CDR2 FQGNSA. The CDR3 length is 13 residues. J lost 2 bases, V lost 5 bases, and 2 bases had no gene match. CDR3 bases: TGTGCCAGCAGCGAGGACAGGAACTATGGCTACACCTTC. This translates into CASSEDRNYGYTF.

The sample holds a few counts of this clone. V is TRBV2 and J is TRBJ2-7; 8 bases line up with TRBD1. Germline V gene sequence: CDR1 SNHLY, CDR2 FYNNEI. V gave up 7 bases and J gave up 5 bases; unmatched junction bases: 13. The CDR3 totals 15 residues. CDR3 in DNA: TGTGCCAGCACCCCCCAACGGGCAGGGGGCCACGAGCAGTACTTC. Its translation: CASTPQRAGGHEQYF.

This chain joins TRBV12-3 or TRBV12-4 and TRBJ1-1, with a tentative D call TRBD1 (6 bases). Trimming shortened V by 5 bases and J by 7 bases, and 14 bases separated the two germline ends. There are 13 residues in the CDR3. CDR3 sequence: CASSPTGYLEAFF. The CDR3 DNA sequence: TGTGCCAGCAGTCCTACAGGGTATCTTGAAGCTTTCTTT.

There are a few counts of this clone. The CDR3 spells CASKRFREKPQHF. For the CDR3, the DNA is TGCGCCAGCAAAAGGTTTCGGGAGAAGCCCCAGCATTTT. The chain combines TRBV10-1 with TRBJ1-5; no definite D call. The CDR3 covers 13 residues. Trimming took 7 bases from V and 8 from J, leaving 15 bases between them. Per the germline V gene, CDR1 is WNHNN and CDR2 is SYGVQD (reference sequence).

The J gene is TRBJ2-2, the V gene TRBV28; perhaps TRBD1 as D (5 bases). The CDR3 covers 14 residues. Germline-derived CDR1 and CDR2 are MDHEN and SYDVKM. V was clipped by 5 bases and J by 1 base, with 8 bases between them. The CDR3 loop is CASSKTGNTGELFF. The CDR3 nucleotides are TGTGCCAGCAGTAAAACAGGGAACACCGGGGAGCTGTTTTTT.

The rearrangement joins TRBV5-4 to TRBJ1-6; 7 bases line up with TRBD1. CDR1 SGHNT and CDR2 YYREEE come from the germline V gene (reference sequence). The CDR3 covers 17 residues. V was clipped by 4 bases and J by 7 bases; unmatched bases: 14. The CDR3 loop reads CASSTKRQGDRNSPLHF. The CDR3 coding sequence is TGTGCCAGCAGCACCAAGAGACAGGGCGATAGGAATTCACCCCTCCACTTT.

The chain joins TRBV27 to TRBJ2-7, with 13 bases fitting TRBD2. The germline CDR1 and CDR2 sequences are MNHEY and SMNVEV (reference sequence). With 5 bases clipped from V and 2 bases from J, the junction kept 6 bases outside the gene matches. CDR3 length equals 16 residues. CDR3 protein: CASSPGLAGHPYEQYF. The DNA for the CDR3 is TGTGCCAGCAGTCCGGGACTAGCGGGGCACCCCTACGAGCAGTACTTC.

V gene TRBV7-9 combines with J gene TRBJ2-3; a weak D match, TRBD2 (6 bases). CDR3 length: 14 residues. CDR1 is SEHNR and CDR2 is FQNEAQ in the germline V gene (reference sequence). Trimming removed 3 bases from V and 4 bases from J, with 11 bases in between. CDR3: CASSFSRLADTQYF. Here the CDR3 DNA reads TGTGCCAGCAGCTTCAGTAGACTAGCAGATACGCAGTATTTT.

The CDR3 nucleotides read TGTGCCAGCAGCTTAACTGAAGGAAACACCATATATTTT. Translating gives CASSLTEGNTIYF. The chain is built from TRBV7-2 and TRBJ1-3; D remains ambiguous. The CDR3 is 13 residues long. Germline CDR1 reads SGHTA; CDR2 reads FQGNSA. V was cut by 2 bases and J by 4 bases, with 6 bases left in between.

In DNA form, the CDR3 reads TGTGCCAGCAGTTACGCGGGCGGGGCTTCCAATGAGCAGTTCTTC. This encodes CASSYAGGASNEQFF. J is TRBJ2-1 and V is TRBV6-2 or TRBV6-3; possibly TRBD2 for D (6 bases). The germline V gene has CDR1 MNHEY and CDR2 SVGEGT. V lost 2 bases, J lost 6 bases, and 14 bases lay in between. The CDR3 consists of 15 residues.

This chain links TRBV12-3 or TRBV12-4 with TRBJ1-2; TRBD1 aligns across 8 bases. After removal of 5 bases from V and 7 bases from J, the junction contained 6 bases not matched to a gene. The CDR3 runs 13 residues. The CDR3 DNA sequence: TGTGCCAGCAGTCCCTGGACAGGGCCTGGCTACACCTTC. Translating gives CASSPWTGPGYTF.

This chain connects TRBV6-5 to TRBJ1-2, with 9 bases matching TRBD1. After removal of 6 bases from V and 2 bases from J, the junction contained 7 bases not matched to a gene. The CDR3 is 15 amino acids. Germline CDR1 reads MNHEY; CDR2 reads SVGAGI. The CDR3 is CASSRWTGENYGYTF. CDR3 bases: TGTGCCAGCAGCCGGTGGACAGGGGAAAACTATGGCTACACCTTC.

The rearrangement uses TRBV4-2 and TRBJ2-2; 7 positions agree with TRBD2. Germline assignment: CDR1 LGHNA and CDR2 YNFKEQ. This CDR3 spans 15 amino acids. V lost 5 bases and J lost 5; bases outside the gene matches: 8. CDR3 nucleotide sequence: TGTGCCAGCAGCGAACCGGGACTACCGACCGGGGAGCTGTTTTTT. Its protein is CASSEPGLPTGELFF.

This rearrangement joins TRBV7-3 to TRBJ1-3; perhaps TRBD1 as D (6 bases). Germline CDR1 SGHTA, CDR2 FQGTGA. V lost 5 bases to trimming and J lost 0 bases, with 14 bases between them. CDR3 length equals 16 residues. This chain's CDR3 is CASSAEGGYSGNTIYF. The CDR3 DNA follows: TGTGCCAGCAGCGCTGAAGGGGGTTACTCTGGAAACACCATATATTTT.

The rearrangement uses TRBV19 and TRBJ2-7, with 8 nucleotides matching TRBD2. This CDR3 comprises 13 residues. CDR1 is LNHDA and CDR2 is SQIVND in the germline V gene (reference sequence). The V gene end was trimmed by 2 bases and the J gene end by 3 bases; junction bases not matched to a gene: 0. The CDR3 nucleotides are TGTGCCAGTAGTATAACTAGCGGCTACGAGCAGTACTTC. It is translated as CASSITSGYEQYF.

The V gene is TRBV12-3 or TRBV12-4, the J gene TRBJ2-7; D possibly corresponds to TRBD2 (7 bases). The length of the CDR3 is 13 residues. Trimming pared 5 bases from V and 7 bases from J, leaving 15 bases between. Written as DNA, the CDR3 is TGTGCCAGCAGTGGGTCTAGGGGGGGGGAGCAGTACTTC. It yields the protein CASSGSRGGEQYF.

This chain joins TRBV7-6 and TRBJ2-1; D possibly corresponds to TRBD1 (5 bases). Germline V gene data show CDR1 as SGHVS and CDR2 as FNYEAQ. This CDR3 comprises 14 residues. V gave up 2 bases and J gave up 5 bases, with 10 bases separating them. CDR3: CASSLSPGNNEQFF. For the CDR3, the DNA is TGTGCCAGCAGCTTATCCCCAGGGAACAATGAGCAGTTCTTC.

The sample holds one count of this clone. The J gene is TRBJ1-5, the V gene TRBV25-1, with 9 bases lining up with TRBD1. The trim removed 5 bases at V and 6 bases at J, leaving 5 bases unmatched. Germline CDR1 is MGHDK and CDR2 is SYGVNS. The CDR3 has 14 amino acids. CDR3 DNA sequence: TGTGCCAGCAGTCACAGGGGGCTCGGTCAGCCCCAGCATTTT. Protein sequence: CASSHRGLGQPQHF.

The chain uses TRBV15 and TRBJ1-1, with 7 positions matching TRBD1. Germline CDR1 LNHNV, CDR2 YYDKDF (reference sequence). V lost 1 base, J lost 1 base, and 6 bases stayed unmatched. The CDR3 is made up of 16 amino acids. The CDR3 reads CATSRGTGTANTEAFF. In DNA form, the CDR3 reads TGTGCCACCAGCAGAGGTACCGGGACAGCGAACACTGAAGCTTTCTTT.

A few counts support this clone. The rearrangement uses TRBV5-5 and TRBJ1-6; D may be TRBD1 (6 bases). Between the trimmed V and J ends, which lost 4 bases and 9 bases, there was a span of 20 bases. The CDR3 spans 16 residues. Germline loops: CDR1 SGHKS, CDR2 YYEKEE (reference sequence). The DNA of the CDR3 is TGTGCCAGCAGCAAGGACAGTGGACGTCTCGGTTCACCCCTCCACTTT. Translating it yields CASSKDSGRLGSPLHF.

This chain joins TRBV28 and TRBJ1-4; the D is unclear. This CDR3 comprises 17 residues. The V gene's germline CDR1 is MDHEN and CDR2 SYDVKM. The V and J ends lost 7 bases and 0 bases respectively, with 18 bases between them. The CDR3 DNA reads TGTGCCAGCAACTACGGAGGATGGTCTGCAACTAATGAAAAACTGTTTTTT. Translating gives CASNYGGWSATNEKLFF.

The rearrangement uses TRBV10-3 and TRBJ1-1, with 10 bases that match TRBD1. The trim removed 9 bases at V and 4 bases at J, leaving 5 bases unmatched. Germline CDR1 and CDR2: ENHRY and SYGVKD. The CDR3 is made up of 13 amino acids. The CDR3 DNA sequence: TGTGCCATGTCGAGGACAGGGGGCACTGAAGCTTTCTTT. Translated, it gives CAMSRTGGTEAFF.

The J gene is TRBJ2-7, the V gene TRBV6-5; 10 bases match TRBD2. CDR3 length: 15 amino acids. Germline CDR1 is MNHEY and CDR2 is SVGAGI. V lost 6 bases and J lost 3; bases outside the gene matches: 8. CDR3 coding DNA: TGTGCCAGCAGACCGGGACTAGCGTCAGACTACGAGCAGTACTTC. Translation gives CASRPGLASDYEQYF.

The V call is TRBV5-1, the J call TRBJ2-5; no firm D call. The CDR3 extends over 15 amino acids. Trimming took off 0 bases at V and 2 bases at J, with 11 bases between the two ends. The germline gives CDR1 SGHRS, CDR2 YFSETQ. CDR3 DNA sequence: TGCGCCAGCAGCTTGGCCCTTAGCCTACAAGAGACCCAGTACTTC. It yields the protein CASSLALSLQETQYF. Looking up the rest from reference TRBV5-1 and TRBJ2-5 gives the full variable domain: KAGVTQTPRYLIKTRGQQVTLSCSPISGHRSVSWYQQTPGQGLQFLFEYFSETQRNKGNFPGRFSGRQFSNSRSEMNVSTLELGDSALYLCASSLALSLQETQYFGPGTRLLVL.

The rearrangement joins TRBV6-5 to TRBJ2-3, with D unclear. Trimming shortened V by 8 bases and J by 2 bases, and 14 bases separated the two germline ends. Germline loops: CDR1 MNHEY, CDR2 SVGAGI. This CDR3 spans 14 amino acids. DNA of the CDR3: TGTGCCAGCTCCGAGCGCATGACCACAGATACGCAGTATTTT. It yields the protein CASSERMTTDTQYF.

This chain uses TRBV29-1 with TRBJ1-2; no clear D. Germline V CDR1 and CDR2: SQVTM, ANQGSEA. This CDR3 contains 15 residues. V lost 3 bases, J lost 10 bases, and 24 bases lay in between. The CDR3 coding sequence is TGCAGCGTTGATGATAAACAGACAACCGCCTTTGCCTACACCTTC. Translating gives CSVDDKQTTAFAYTF.